This passage covers 14 T cell receptor beta chains from one sample sequenced in a study of T cells in women clearing cervical HPV infection. Profiled with immunoSEQ multiplex PCR; TCRdb holds only in-frame clones, not every one. The sample holds around 31,000 clones. The sequencing sample was made of blood buffy coat. All receptors derive from a woman aged 18 to 69 with a cervical HPV16 infection that either progressed to CIN3+ or cleared (not recorded which).

With respect to this clone: The sequenced fragment ends 3 residues before the CDR3 boundary, so the rest is inferred from the germline J gene. The chain is built from TRBV12-3 or TRBV12-4 and TRBJ2-7; 10 positions match TRBD1. J was trimmed by 5 bases and V by 6 bases; bases with no gene match: 4. The CDR3 is 13 amino acids. CDR3 loop: CASREGQGDEQYF. The sequenced part of the CDR3 DNA is TGTGCCAGCAGAGAAGGACAGGGGGACGAG.

Regarding this clone: The sequence runs out 3 residues before the end of the CDR3; the remainder is reconstructed from the germline J gene. The rearrangement links TRBV20-1 to TRBJ2-3, with 9 bases identical to TRBD2. Germline-derived CDR1 and CDR2 are DFQATT and SNEGSKA (reference sequence). The CDR3 covers 13 residues. CDR3: CSAPGAGGETQYF. The sequenced part of the CDR3 DNA is TGCAGTGCCCCGGGAGCGGGGGGAGAGACG.

CDR3 bases read: TGCGCCAGAATGAGGGGACTAGCGGGGTATTACAATGAG. It codes for CARMRGLAGYYNE. The CDR3 reads in full as CARMRGLAGYYNEQFF. The J gene is TRBJ2-1, the V gene TRBV10-1; 13 bases fit TRBD2. The read terminates 3 residues ahead of where the CDR3 ends, so the germline J gene completes it. Germline V gives CDR1 WNHNN, CDR2 SYGVQD (reference sequence). This CDR3 is built from 16 residues. The V segment lost 9 bases and the J segment 4 bases; nucleotides outside the gene matches: 9.

With respect to this clone: Sequencing ends 3 residues short of the CDR3 end; the germline J gene provides the rest. This rearrangement joins TRBV20-1 to TRBJ1-2; D unclear. V lost 1 base, J lost 7 bases, and 16 bases lay in between. The CDR3 has 14 amino acids. In germline, CDR1 is DFQATT, CDR2 SNEGSKA (reference sequence). The CDR3 spells CSARVPGLPAGYTF. CDR3 bases read: TGCAGTGCTAGAGTTCCGGGGTTGCCGGCTGGC.

The CDR3 region is CASSPGTDRYNEQFF. The sequenced part of the CDR3 DNA is TGTGCCAGTAGTCCGGGGACAGATAGGTACAATGAG. The rearrangement joins TRBV19 to TRBJ2-1; 7 nucleotides match TRBD1. The read is 3 residues too short to cover the CDR3 end, so that end is filled in from the germline J gene. CDR1 LNHDA and CDR2 SQIVND come from the germline V gene (reference sequence). Trimming removed 5 bases from V and 4 bases from J; junction bases left unmatched: 8. This CDR3 contains 15 residues.

Note on this clone: The read gets to within 3 residues of the CDR3 end, and the germline J gene fills in the rest. The chain is built from TRBV19 and TRBJ2-4, with TRBD1 identical over 7 bases. CDR1 LNHDA and CDR2 SQIVND come from the germline V gene (reference sequence). The CDR3 runs 15 residues. The covered CDR3 bases are TGTGCCAGTAGTATAGTGCTGGCAGGGGGAAATGGT. Its protein product is CASSIVLAGGNG. The full CDR3 protein is CASSIVLAGGNGQYF. Full variable domain (outside the CDR3, taken from reference TRBV19 and TRBJ2-4): DGGITQSPKYLFRKEGQNVTLSCEQNLNHDAMYWYRQDPGQGLRLIYYSQIVNDFQKGDIAEGYSVSREKKESFPLTVTSAQKNPTAFYLCASSIVLAGGNGQYFGAGTRLSVL.

As concerns this clone: The read falls 3 residues short of the CDR3 end, and the missing part is taken from the germline J gene. V is TRBV5-1 and J is TRBJ1-5; 9 bases fit TRBD1. The CDR3 covers 13 residues. The V and J ends lost 3 bases and 8 bases, in that order; junction bases with no gene match: 3. Per the germline V gene, CDR1 is SGHRS and CDR2 is YFSETQ. The CDR3 DNA, read in part, is TGCGCCAGCAGCTCACAGGGGGCTGAGCCC. Encoded protein: CASSSQGAEP. The whole CDR3 reads CASSSQGAEPQHF.

A word on this clone: The sequence runs out 3 residues before the end of the CDR3; the remainder is reconstructed from the germline J gene. The J gene is TRBJ1-6, the V gene TRBV5-1, with 9 bases fitting TRBD1. CDR3 length: 15 residues. CDR1 is SGHRS and CDR2 is YFSETQ in the germline V gene. V gave up 3 bases and J gave up 5 bases; unmatched junction bases: 3. The covered CDR3 bases are TGCGCCAGCAGCTCGTGGACAGGGGATAATTCACCC. Protein sequence: CASSSWTGDNSP. The complete CDR3 reads CASSSWTGDNSPLHF.

Regarding this clone: The read halts 3 residues ahead of the CDR3 end, with the missing end drawn from the germline J gene. The chain is built from TRBV19 and TRBJ2-1; the D gene is possibly TRBD1 (5 bases). The germline V gene has CDR1 LNHDA and CDR2 SQIVND (reference sequence). This CDR3 has 14 amino acids. Trimming cost V 7 bases and J 8 bases, with 18 bases left between them. The part of the CDR3 DNA that was read is TGTGCCAGTATTCCCTCCTGGACATCTTATGAG. Amino acids: CASIPSWTSYE. The CDR3 in its entirety is CASIPSWTSYEQFF.

On this clone itself: The CDR3 end lies 3 residues beyond the end of the read and is filled in from the germline J gene. The genes are TRBV11-3 and TRBJ2-2; tentatively, D is TRBD1 (5 bases). This CDR3 contains 15 residues. With 3 bases removed from V and 0 bases from J, the gap between germline ends came to 8 bases. Germline V gene lookup returns CDR1 SGHNT and CDR2 YENEEA. CDR3 amino acids: CASSFQGTNTGELFF. The CDR3 bases that were read are TGTGCCAGCAGCTTCCAGGGCACGAACACCGGGGAG.

To note about this clone: The read falls 3 residues short of the CDR3 end, and the missing part is taken from the germline J gene. V gene TRBV5-1 combines with J gene TRBJ2-1; 8 bases map to TRBD2. CDR1 SGHRS and CDR2 YFSETQ come from the germline V gene. V was pared by 5 bases and J by 4 bases, with 11 bases of the junction left unmatched. The CDR3 runs 16 residues. Incomplete CDR3 DNA: TGCGCCAGCAGTTTAGAACCGGGACTAGGGTACAATGAG. Translated: CASSLEPGLGYNE. From start to end, the CDR3 is CASSLEPGLGYNEQFF.

Notes on this clone: The read terminates 3 residues before the CDR3 end, so the remaining end is supplied by the germline J gene. The rearrangement uses TRBV4-1 and TRBJ2-1; D gene unclear. Trimming left V 1 base short and J 6 bases short, with 13 bases between. CDR1 and CDR2 from the germline V gene are MGHRA and YSYEKL. This CDR3 region has 15 residues. The covered CDR3 bases are TGCGCCAGCAGCCAAGCCTCGAATAGGGCCAATGAG. This sequence encodes CASSQASNRANE. The whole CDR3 sequence is CASSQASNRANEQFF.

About this clone itself: The CDR3 end falls 3 residues outside the read, so it is completed with the germline J gene. Other DNA sequences in the same sample also yield this CDR3. The gene calls are TRBV6-4 and TRBJ2-5, with a weak D call TRBD1 (6 bases). Germline loops: CDR1 MRHNA, CDR2 SNTAGT. The CDR3 loop spans 13 amino acids. V dropped 7 bases and J dropped 4 bases, with 13 bases sitting between them. CDR3 DNA (partial): TGTGCCAGCATTAGGCAGGGGCGAGAGACC. It codes for CASIRQGRET. The whole CDR3 protein reads CASIRQGRETQYF.

Worth noting for this clone: The CDR3 end falls 3 residues outside the read, so it is completed with the germline J gene. The chain uses TRBV5-1 and TRBJ1-4; possibly TRBD1 for D (6 bases). The germline V and J ends were trimmed by 4 bases and 8 bases, with 21 bases remaining between them. Looked up from germline, CDR1 is SGHRS and CDR2 is YFSETQ. The CDR3 is made up of 16 amino acids. The CDR3 spells CASSVTYGTTREKLFF. The covered CDR3 bases are TGCGCCAGCAGCGTTACCTATGGGACAACAAGGGAAAAA.